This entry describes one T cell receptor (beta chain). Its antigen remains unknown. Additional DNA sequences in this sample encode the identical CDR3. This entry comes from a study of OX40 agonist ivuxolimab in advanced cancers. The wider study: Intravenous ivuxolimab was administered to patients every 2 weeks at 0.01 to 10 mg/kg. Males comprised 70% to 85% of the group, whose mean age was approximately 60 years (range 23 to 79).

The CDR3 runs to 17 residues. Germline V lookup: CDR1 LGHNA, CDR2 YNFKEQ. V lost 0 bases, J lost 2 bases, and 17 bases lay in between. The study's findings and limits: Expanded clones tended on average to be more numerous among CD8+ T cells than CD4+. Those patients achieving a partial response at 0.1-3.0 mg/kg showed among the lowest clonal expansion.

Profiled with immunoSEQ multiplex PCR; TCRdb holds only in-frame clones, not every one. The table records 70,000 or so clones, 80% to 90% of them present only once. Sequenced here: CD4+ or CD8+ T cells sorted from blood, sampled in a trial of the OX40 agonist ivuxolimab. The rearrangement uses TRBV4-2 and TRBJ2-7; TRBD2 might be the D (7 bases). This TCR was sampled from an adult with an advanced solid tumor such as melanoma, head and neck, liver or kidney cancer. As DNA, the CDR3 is TGTGCCAGCAGCCAAGAGCGCGGGGGCCTCGGGGCCTACGAGCAGTACTTC. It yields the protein CASSQERGGLGAYEQYF.